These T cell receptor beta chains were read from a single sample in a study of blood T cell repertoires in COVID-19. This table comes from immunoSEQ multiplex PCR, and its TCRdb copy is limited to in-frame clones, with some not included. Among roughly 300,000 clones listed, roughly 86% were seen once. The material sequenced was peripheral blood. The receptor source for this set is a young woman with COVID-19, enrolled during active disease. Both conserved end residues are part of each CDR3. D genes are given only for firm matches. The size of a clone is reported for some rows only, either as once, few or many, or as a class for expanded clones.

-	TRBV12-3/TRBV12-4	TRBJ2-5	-	CASRSGGQTQYF	TGTGCCAGCCGGTCAGGAGGACAGACCCAGTACTTC
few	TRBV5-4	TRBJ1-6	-	CASSLLRGSYNSPLHF	TGTGCCAGCAGCTTGTTGCGTGGCTCCTATAATTCACCCCTCCACTTT
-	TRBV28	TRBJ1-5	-	CASSFRGGRQPQHF	TGTGCCAGCAGTTTCCGGGGGGGCCGTCAGCCCCAGCATTTT
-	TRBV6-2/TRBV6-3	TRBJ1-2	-	CASSGPIYGYTF	TGTGCCAGCAGCGGGCCAATCTATGGCTACACCTTC
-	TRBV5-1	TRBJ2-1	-	CASSLAGVGYNEQFF	TGCGCCAGCAGCTTGGCGGGGGTGGGGTACAATGAGCAGTTCTTC
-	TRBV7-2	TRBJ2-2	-	CASSLGQTGELFF	TGTGCCAGCAGCTTAGGACAAACCGGGGAGCTGTTTTTT
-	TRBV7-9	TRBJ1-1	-	CASSLRQGLGTEAFF	TGTGCCAGCAGCTTAAGGCAGGGGTTGGGAACTGAAGCTTTCTTT
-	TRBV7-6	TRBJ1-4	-	CASSDVQGEKLFF	TGTGCCAGCAGCGATGTACAGGGCGAAAAACTGTTTTTT
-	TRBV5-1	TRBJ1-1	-	CASSTDGQMNTEAFF	TGCGCCAGCAGCACCGACGGACAGATGAACACTGAAGCTTTCTTT
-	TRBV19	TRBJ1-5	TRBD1	CANSGQGSNQPQHF	TGTGCCAACTCGGGACAGGGGAGCAATCAGCCCCAGCATTTT
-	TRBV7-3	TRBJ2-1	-	CASSLNRANEQFF	TGTGCCAGCAGCCTCAACAGGGCTAATGAGCAGTTCTTC
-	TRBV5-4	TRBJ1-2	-	CASSAELRVMDGYTF	TGTGCCAGCAGCGCAGAGCTCAGGGTAATGGATGGCTACACCTTC
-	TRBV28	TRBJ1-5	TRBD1	CASSSGTGNQPQHF	TGTGCCAGCAGTTCCGGGACAGGCAATCAGCCCCAGCATTTT
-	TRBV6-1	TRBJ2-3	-	CASSDSVGANRRADTQYF	TGTGCCAGCAGTGATTCGGTAGGGGCTAACCGTAGGGCAGATACGCAGTATTTT
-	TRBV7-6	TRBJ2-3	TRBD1	CASSLEGDRGTDTQYF	TGTGCCAGCAGCTTAGAGGGGGACAGGGGCACAGATACGCAGTATTTT
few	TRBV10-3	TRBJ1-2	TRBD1	CAISGDRVYNGYTF	TGTGCCATCAGTGGTGACAGGGTATATAATGGCTACACCTTC